This TCR beta chain was sequenced during a study of cytomegalovirus exposure and HLA in healthy donors. Separation from the approximately 720-subject first cohort characterized the roughly 120-subject validation cohort, to which the donors belonged. V shed 3 bases and J 3 bases; nucleotides not matched to a gene: 10. Germline loops: CDR1 MDHEN, CDR2 SYDVKM. The CDR3 length is 16 residues. Study-wide results and limits: Listed as cytomegalovirus-associated were 164 TCR beta chains. Rarity held for most TCR sequences, but there were some public TCRs that occurred in many donors. In the approximately 120 validation repertoires, a later analysis found that first-cohort TCR clusters tended to co-occur.

Comment on this clone: Its antigen is not identified.

Measured with immunoSEQ multiplex PCR; TCRdb has only the in-frame clones, and not every one. The sample yields 200,000 to 250,000 clones, around 88% seen once. The material sequenced was PBMCs. The TCR originated in a woman under 30 in good health and CMV-seronegative. The chain has TRBV28 and TRBJ2-7; 8 nucleotides match TRBD2. The CDR3 here is CASSLDLREAHYEQYF. The CDR3 coding sequence is TGTGCCAGCAGTTTGGACTTGCGGGAGGCCCACTACGAGCAGTACTTC.